These 18 T cell receptor beta chains were sequenced from one sample in a study of blood T cell repertoires in COVID-19. Only in-frame clones appear in the TCRdb table, and some are missing; sequencing was by immunoSEQ multiplex PCR. The sample records more than 300,000 clones, roughly 90% being singletons. The sample comprised PBMCs or T cells enriched from blood (not recorded which). Receptors were obtained from a woman in her 30s who had been exposed to COVID-19.

The chain joins TRBV3-1 (or the pseudogene TRBV3-2) to TRBJ1-4; D is uncertain. In germline, CDR1 is LGHDT, CDR2 YNNKEL (reference sequence). The CDR3 runs to 11 residues. V shed 5 bases and J shed 8 bases, with 6 bases lying between them. CDR3 sequence reads: CASSDLEKLFF. DNA for the CDR3: TGTGCCAGCAGCGATCTAGAAAAACTGTTTTTT.

The V gene is TRBV6-2 or TRBV6-3, the J gene TRBJ2-7, with TRBD2 matching 9 bases. The V gene's germline CDR1 is MNHEY and CDR2 SVGEGT. CDR3 length: 16 amino acids. After removal of 0 bases from V and 6 bases from J, the junction contained 9 bases not matched to a gene. CDR3 DNA: TGTGCCAGCAGTTACTCGAGCGGGGGGCTCCCCGGCGAGCAGTACTTC. It encodes CASSYSSGGLPGEQYF.

The chain employs TRBV18 and TRBJ2-5; 7 bases align to TRBD2. The CDR3 length is 14 residues. The V segment lost 0 bases and the J segment 5 bases; nucleotides outside the gene matches: 3. Per the germline V gene, CDR1 is KGHSH and CDR2 is LQKENI. CDR3 sequence (DNA): TGTGCCAGCTCACCACCGACTAGCAGGGAGACCCAGTACTTC. This gives the protein CASSPPTSRETQYF.

The chain carries TRBV5-1 and TRBJ1-2, with TRBD1 matching over 10 bases. Germline CDR1 and CDR2: SGHRS and YFSETQ. The CDR3 loop spans 16 amino acids. Trimming removed 1 base from V and 8 bases from J; junction bases left unmatched: 11. As DNA, the CDR3 is TGCGCCAGCAGCTTGATGGGATCAGGACAGGGGGACGGCTACACCTTC. It specifies CASSLMGSGQGDGYTF.

CDR3 residues: CASSYWGEGANEKLFF. Written as DNA, the CDR3 is TGTGCCAGCAGTTATTGGGGTGAAGGGGCTAATGAAAAACTGTTTTTT. The rearrangement links TRBV6-5 to TRBJ1-4, with a tentative D call TRBD1 (5 bases). The germline V gene has CDR1 MNHEY and CDR2 SVGAGI. V was trimmed by 3 bases and J by 3 bases, leaving 14 bases between them. The CDR3 runs to 16 residues.

The CDR3 reads CASSIQTGENTEAFF. The CDR3 nucleotides are TGCGCCAGCAGCATCCAGACAGGAGAGAACACTGAAGCTTTCTTT. This chain joins TRBV5-1 and TRBJ1-1; TRBD1 is a possible D gene (6 bases). The CDR3 is made up of 15 amino acids. The V gene's germline CDR1 is SGHRS and CDR2 YFSETQ. Trimming pared 4 bases from V and 1 base from J, leaving 14 bases between.

The chain combines TRBV2 with TRBJ1-3; D perhaps matches TRBD1 (6 bases). The CDR3 is 16 amino acids. The ends were cut back, 4 bases at V and 0 bases at J, with 13 bases in the middle. CDR1 SNHLY and CDR2 FYNNEI come from the germline V gene. The CDR3 nucleotides read TGTGCCAGCAGTGGGGACACCCTAAGCTCTGGAAACACCATATATTTT. It yields the protein CASSGDTLSSGNTIYF.

The chain uses TRBV27 and TRBJ2-5, with 7 bases aligning to TRBD1. The CDR3 covers 16 residues. CDR1 MNHEY and CDR2 SMNVEV come from the germline V gene (reference sequence). The V gene end was trimmed by 4 bases and the J gene end by 1 base; junction bases not matched to a gene: 9. This chain's CDR3 is CASSSLTGIRQETQYF. CDR3 nucleotides: TGTGCCAGCAGTTCATTGACAGGGATACGCCAAGAGACCCAGTACTTC.

V usage is TRBV28 and J usage is TRBJ1-4, with D hard to call. This CDR3 is 13 amino acids long. Germline-derived CDR1 and CDR2 are MDHEN and SYDVKM. V lost 5 bases, J lost 13 bases, and 17 bases lay in between. As DNA, the CDR3 is TGTGCCAGCAGTCCCCAGAACTATCTGGCACTGTTTTTT. Amino acid sequence: CASSPQNYLALFF.

The chain has TRBV7-2 and TRBJ1-2, with 9 bases that match TRBD1. The germline CDR1 and CDR2 sequences are SGHTA and FQGNSA. The CDR3 sequence is 18 residues long. V dropped 2 bases and J dropped 6; count of bases not matched to a gene: 16. CDR3 residues: CASSLKGTGRGVRDGYTF. In DNA, the CDR3 is TGTGCCAGCAGCTTAAAGGGGACAGGGAGAGGTGTTCGGGATGGCTACACCTTC.

This clone showed up just once. The chain employs TRBV7-2 and TRBJ1-2, with a possible D match to TRBD1 (5 bases). The CDR3 length is 14 residues. Germline CDR1 SGHTA, CDR2 FQGNSA. V was shortened by 2 bases and J by 4 bases, with 11 bases between the two germline ends. The CDR3 is CASSLSGGTYGYTF. The CDR3 DNA follows: TGTGCCAGCAGCTTATCGGGGGGAACCTATGGCTACACCTTC. Together with reference TRBV7-2 and TRBJ1-2, the CDR3 gives the full variable domain: GAGVSQSPSNKVTEKGKDVELRCDPISGHTALYWYRQSLGQGLEFLIYFQGNSAPDKSGLPSDRFSAERTGGSVSTLTIQRTQQEDSAVYLCASSLSGGTYGYTFGSGTRLTVV.

The table lists this clone with a count of one. The chain has TRBV4-1 and TRBJ1-2; TRBD1 agrees at 10 bases. V lost 0 bases and J lost 4; bases outside the gene matches: 5. CDR1 is MGHRA, CDR2 YSYEKL, per germline. This CDR3 region has 16 residues. As DNA, the CDR3 is TGCGCCAGCAGCCAAGAGATCGGACAGGGGGTCTATGGCTACACCTTC. Amino acid sequence: CASSQEIGQGVYGYTF.

The chain uses TRBV5-8 and TRBJ2-7; 10 bases map to TRBD1. This CDR3 contains 14 residues. Germline-derived CDR1 and CDR2 are SGHTS and YDEGEE. J lost 4 bases, V lost 4 bases, and 5 bases had no gene match. In DNA form, the CDR3 reads TGTGCCAGCAGCCGGGACAGGGGCGTATACGAGCAGTACTTC. Its translation is CASSRDRGVYEQYF.

V usage is TRBV6-1 and J usage is TRBJ1-1, with D perhaps TRBD1 (6 bases). Germline CDR1 and CDR2: MNHNS and SASEGT. There are 17 residues in the CDR3. Trimming took off 4 bases at V and 2 bases at J, with 20 bases between the two ends. The CDR3 coding sequence is TGTGCCAGCAGTGGCACATGGGGGGGGCAGCGTAACACTGAAGCTTTCTTT. Encoded protein: CASSGTWGGQRNTEAFF.

The V and J genes are TRBV5-1 and TRBJ1-4; a possible D gene is TRBD1 (6 bases). Germline V gives CDR1 SGHRS, CDR2 YFSETQ. The CDR3 extends over 13 amino acids. V was shortened by 3 bases and J by 5 bases, with 8 bases between the two germline ends. The CDR3 coding sequence is TGCGCCAGCAGCTGGCAGGGGAATGAAAAACTGTTTTTT. Translated, it gives CASSWQGNEKLFF.

This chain links TRBV6-5 with TRBJ1-4; a possible D gene is TRBD1 (6 bases). The germline gives CDR1 MNHEY, CDR2 SVGAGI. The CDR3 runs to 15 residues. Trimming took off 0 bases at V and 6 bases at J, with 11 bases between the two ends. CDR3 in DNA: TGTGCCAGCAGTTACTCGAGCAGGGGTGATGAAAAACTGTTTTTT. Amino acid sequence: CASSYSSRGDEKLFF.

V and J are TRBV7-6 and TRBJ1-3; D not resolved. The CDR3 consists of 13 residues. V lost 6 bases and J 3 bases, leaving 9 bases between the germline ends. Germline-derived CDR1 and CDR2 are SGHVS and FNYEAQ. CDR3 in amino acids: CASSTDYGNTIYF. The DNA of the CDR3 is TGTGCCAGCAGTACAGATTATGGAAACACCATATATTTT.

The gene calls are TRBV18 and TRBJ1-2, with 9 bases matching TRBD1. Germline CDR1 reads KGHSH; CDR2 reads LQKENI. The CDR3 sequence is 15 residues long. The J segment lost 6 bases and the V segment lost 3 bases, leaving 8 bases of the junction unmatched. This chain's CDR3 is CASSPLRDRANGYTF. CDR3 sequence (DNA): TGTGCCAGCTCACCCCTCCGGGACAGGGCAAATGGCTACACCTTC. Filled out from reference TRBV18 and TRBJ1-2, the complete variable domain reads NAGVMQNPRHLVRRRGQEARLRCSPMKGHSHVYWYRQLPEEGLKFMVYLQKENIIDESGMPKERFSAEFPKEGPSILRIQQVVRGDSAAYFCASSPLRDRANGYTFGSGTRLTVV.